This T cell receptor beta chain was sequenced in a study of T cells in Graves' hyperthyroidism and ophthalmopathy. CDR1 and CDR2 from the germline V gene are SGHDT and YYEEEE. Trimming shortened V by 6 bases and J by 8 bases, and 20 bases separated the two germline ends. The CDR3 consists of 14 residues. Patients affected by ophthalmopathy presented a Clinical Activity Score of at least 3, a NOSPECS grade of at least 4, and disease duration below 3 months. As concerns this clonotype: Its cognate antigen is unknown.

Study results and limitations: Expanded thyroid clonotypes (above 0.001) were mostly also found in blood.

RNA transcripts provided the source from which TCR beta CDR3 regions were amplified. First-round RT-PCR of the TCR CDR3 relied on the HTBI primer set. Each CDR3 protein is one row after TCRdb ran MiXCR on the multiplex PCR reads. The data contain 530,000 or so distinct CDR3 sequences, approximately 17% of them singletons. This sequence was found in a woman aged 18-29 years with Graves' ophthalmopathy. V is TRBV5-6 and J is TRBJ1-2; weak D call: TRBD1 (6 bases). The specimen sequenced was blood. DNA for the CDR3: TGTGCCAGCATCTGGGGGGGAGAGGACAGCGGCTACACCTTC. Translation gives CASIWGGEDSGYTF.